This T cell receptor (beta chain) is drawn from a study of beta chain features in type 1 diabetes. Study-level results: Shortening that was moderate but significant affected the TCRB CDR3s of Type 1 diabetes patients in all four CD4+ subsets. Any HLA type influence on TCRB rearrangement was left unresolved here.

Of note for this clone: Its antigen is still unknown.

TCRB transcripts that were expressed got sequenced, as all of the isolated RNA had been reverse transcribed. The method was immunoSEQ multiplex PCR; TCRdb's version includes in-frame clones alone and lacks a portion of them. Among more than 250,000 clones listed, 24% were seen once. The CDR3 is 13 amino acids. V was pared by 4 bases and J by 5 bases, with 12 bases between. Germline assignment: CDR1 SQVTM and CDR2 ANQGSEA. This clonotype was obtained from a woman younger than 45 with type 1 diabetes. Sequenced: naive CD4+ T cells from blood. The rearrangement links TRBV29-1 to TRBJ2-1; D may be TRBD1 (5 bases). CDR3 protein: CSVVLRADNEQFF. CDR3 bases: TGCAGCGTTGTCCTCAGGGCTGACAATGAGCAGTTCTTC.